This TCR beta chain was sequenced for a study of PD-1 blockade in classical Hodgkin lymphoma. Study-wide points: Exclusion was the outcome for patients who began nivolumab under 1 year after ASCT. Complete responders matched newly diagnosed patients in baseline diversity.

Concerning this clone itself: As yet, its antigen is unknown.

The repertoire was sequenced with immunoSEQ multiplex PCR; TCRdb's copy has only in-frame clones and lacks some. This table has roughly 9,900 clones, 92% appearing once. V was clipped by 2 bases and J by 5 bases; unmatched bases: 6. Germline-derived CDR1 and CDR2 are MGHDK and SYGVNS. This CDR3 contains 14 residues. With no exception, relapse followed autologous stem cell transplantation in all patients, and brentuximab vedotin exposure varied. The genes are TRBV25-1 and TRBJ2-7; TRBD1 aligns across 7 bases. This receptor was taken from a human donor with classical Hodgkin lymphoma. The source material was peripheral blood mononuclear cells (PBMCs), sampled at baseline. The CDR3 nucleotides are TGTGCCAGCAGTGAAGGCCTCGGACAGGACGAGCAGTACTTC. Amino acids: CASSEGLGQDEQYF.